Presented here are 20 T cell receptor beta chains from one specimen sequenced in a study of CD8 T cells in ankylosing spondylitis. A single record per CDR3 protein comes from TCRdb applying MiXCR to the 5' RACE reads. The data contain 250,000 or so distinct CDR3 sequences, 20% to 30% of them singletons. Sequenced sample: blood, either unsorted or a sorted T cell fraction (not recorded which). The source is a male donor with ankylosing spondylitis or in good health (not recorded which).

This clonotype came up many times. This chain uses TRBV5-1 with TRBJ2-7, with 9 bases fitting TRBD2. V was clipped by 0 bases and J by 6 bases; unmatched bases: 7. CDR1 is SGHRS and CDR2 is YFSETQ in the germline V gene. This CDR3 spans 15 amino acids. The CDR3 here is CASSLAGLALGEQYF. Here the CDR3 DNA reads TGCGCCAGCAGCTTGGCGGGACTAGCTTTAGGCGAGCAGTACTTC.

There are a few counts of this clonotype. V is TRBV20-1 and J is TRBJ2-5; 11 nucleotides agree with TRBD1. From germline, CDR1 is DFQATT and CDR2 SNEGSKA (reference sequence). J gave up 6 bases and V 4 bases, and 4 bases lay outside the gene matches. The CDR3 spans 13 residues. This CDR3 is CSATEDRGQTQYF. In nucleotides, the CDR3 is TGCAGTGCTACTGAGGACAGGGGGCAGACCCAGTACTTC.

This clonotype was observed at least ten times. This chain connects TRBV20-1 to TRBJ1-4; the match to TRBD1 covers 7 bases. Germline V gene data show CDR1 as DFQATT and CDR2 as SNEGSKA (reference sequence). This CDR3 comprises 13 residues. Losses at the gene ends were 6 bases for V and 5 bases for J; bases not matched to a gene: 6. For the CDR3, the DNA is TGCAGTGCGCACAGGGGCGACAATGAAAAACTGTTTTTT. Its translation is CSAHRGDNEKLFF.

V gene TRBV20-1 combines with J gene TRBJ2-7, with 9 bases lining up with TRBD1. CDR1 is DFQATT, CDR2 SNEGSKA, per germline (reference sequence). The CDR3 length is 13 residues. The CDR3 region has the DNA TGCAGCCAAGGACAGGGGCTCTCCTACGAGCAGTACTTC. Its translation: CSQGQGLSYEQYF.

The CDR3 region has the DNA TGTGCCAGCAGCTTGACGGGAACCGGGGAGCTGTTTTTT. It encodes CASSLTGTGELFF. V is TRBV5-6 and J is TRBJ2-2; D possibly corresponds to TRBD2 (5 bases). Between the trimmed V and J ends, which lost 1 base and 5 bases, there was a span of 6 bases. Germline V gene lookup returns CDR1 SGHDT and CDR2 YYEEEE. CDR3 length equals 13 residues.

This clonotype has a handful of counts. This chain connects TRBV27 to TRBJ1-1; tentatively, D is TRBD1 (5 bases). This CDR3 region has 16 residues. Germline CDR1 is MNHEY and CDR2 is SMNVEV (reference sequence). Between the trimmed V and J ends, which lost 4 bases and 2 bases, there was a span of 17 bases. The CDR3 loop reads CASSSRQWDQNTEAFF. CDR3 DNA sequence: TGTGCCAGCAGTTCTCGTCAATGGGACCAAAACACTGAAGCTTTCTTT.

This clonotype has a count of ten or more. The chain uses TRBV29-1 and TRBJ1-2, with D possibly being TRBD1 (5 bases). CDR3 size: 13 residues. CDR1 and CDR2 from the germline V gene are SQVTM and ANQGSEA. With 1 base removed from V and 4 bases from J, the gap between germline ends came to 10 bases. CDR3 bases: TGCAGCGTTGAAGGGGGGAGAGGCTATGGCTACACCTTC. Translated: CSVEGGRGYGYTF.

This rearrangement joins TRBV6-1 to TRBJ2-5; no definite D call. This CDR3 contains 13 residues. Trimming took off 1 base at V and 2 bases at J, with 5 bases between the two ends. Per the germline V gene, CDR1 is MNHNS and CDR2 is SASEGT. The CDR3 coding sequence is TGTGCCAGCAGTGAAGGGTGGCAAGAGACCCAGTACTTC. Translated, it gives CASSEGWQETQYF.

The chain is built from TRBV20-1 and TRBJ2-7, with D maybe TRBD1 (5 bases). CDR1 DFQATT and CDR2 SNEGSKA come from the germline V gene (reference sequence). There are 14 residues in the CDR3. Trimming cost V 5 bases and J 2 bases, with 16 bases left between them. The CDR3 protein is CSAETLGRAYEQYF. Here the CDR3 DNA reads TGCAGTGCTGAGACCCTGGGGCGCGCCTACGAGCAGTACTTC.

Many counts were recorded for this clonotype. This chain joins TRBV15 and TRBJ1-5; unclear D gene. Germline-derived CDR1 and CDR2 are LNHNV and YYDKDF (reference sequence). Trimming left V 4 bases short and J 0 bases short, with 7 bases between. The CDR3 consists of 14 residues. The CDR3 nucleotides are TGTGCCACCAGCACCGGACTTAGCAATCAGCCCCAGCATTTT. This gives the protein CATSTGLSNQPQHF.

This clonotype was seen many times. The V call is TRBV24-1, the J call TRBJ2-3; D might be TRBD2 (6 bases). Germline-derived CDR1 and CDR2 are KGHDR and SFDVKD. The CDR3 runs to 13 residues. V gave up 7 bases and J gave up 3 bases, with 10 bases separating them. The CDR3: CATRPGETDTQYF. CDR3 DNA sequence: TGTGCCACCAGGCCGGGGGAGACAGATACGCAGTATTTT.

V gene TRBV10-3 combines with J gene TRBJ2-5; 9 bases are shared with TRBD2. There are 13 residues in the CDR3. Looked up from germline, CDR1 is ENHRY and CDR2 is SYGVKD. V shed 7 bases and J 3 bases; nucleotides not matched to a gene: 3. The CDR3 nucleotides read TGTGCCATCACGGCTAGCGGGGAAGAGACCCAGTACTTC. Translation: CAITASGEETQYF.

J is TRBJ2-7 and V is TRBV5-1; D perhaps matches TRBD1 (5 bases). Germline V lookup: CDR1 SGHRS, CDR2 YFSETQ. The CDR3 covers 14 residues. The germline V and J ends were trimmed by 3 bases and 5 bases, with 15 bases remaining between them. CDR3 nucleotide sequence: TGCGCCAGCAGCTCAACCTCCAGGGTTAACGAGCAGTACTTC. Its protein is CASSSTSRVNEQYF. The full variable domain, completed using reference TRBV5-1 and TRBJ2-7, is KAGVTQTPRYLIKTRGQQVTLSCSPISGHRSVSWYQQTPGQGLQFLFEYFSETQRNKGNFPGRFSGRQFSNSRSEMNVSTLELGDSALYLCASSSTSRVNEQYFGPGTRLTVT.

This clonotype was found many times. This chain uses TRBV27 with TRBJ1-5; D ambiguous. CDR3 size: 14 residues. The V gene lost 2 bases and the J gene lost 6 bases, with 11 bases spanning the gap. CDR1 MNHEY and CDR2 SMNVEV come from the germline V gene (reference sequence). The chain's CDR3 is CASSLEGIGQPQHF. CDR3 nucleotide sequence: TGTGCCAGCAGTTTAGAGGGAATCGGTCAGCCCCAGCATTTT.

In its sample, this clonotype was seen many times. The CDR3 DNA sequence: TGCGCCAGCAGCCACCGCGGGGGGAACAATGAGCAGTTCTTC. The encoded protein is CASSHRGGNNEQFF. The chain recombines TRBV4-1 with TRBJ2-1; 8 bases align to TRBD2. V gave up 3 bases and J gave up 5 bases; unmatched junction bases: 3. Germline CDR1 MGHRA, CDR2 YSYEKL. CDR3 length equals 14 residues.

In its sample, this clonotype was seen a few times. The chain employs TRBV20-1 and TRBJ2-5; D assignment may be TRBD1 or TRBD2 (5 bases each). The V gene's germline CDR1 is DFQATT and CDR2 SNEGSKA (reference sequence). The CDR3 covers 15 residues. Between the trimmed V and J ends, which lost 5 bases and 4 bases, there was a span of 20 bases. The CDR3 nucleotides read TGCAGTGCTGTCCGGGGAGCGGTTGGGGCAGAGACCCAGTACTTC. Protein sequence: CSAVRGAVGAETQYF.

V gene TRBV12-3 or TRBV12-4 combines with J gene TRBJ1-2; 8 bases agree with TRBD1. V gave up 4 bases and J gave up 0 bases; unmatched junction bases: 4. CDR3 length: 15 amino acids. DNA of the CDR3: TGTGCCAGCAGTTCTCAGGGGGCAGCTAACTATGGCTACACCTTC. It codes for CASSSQGAANYGYTF.

V and J are TRBV4-2 and TRBJ2-3, with no clear D. CDR1 is LGHNA, CDR2 YNFKEQ, per germline. V was shortened by 4 bases and J by 6 bases, with 17 bases between the two germline ends. This CDR3 has 15 residues. The CDR3 reads CASSLAALLVDTQYF. In DNA form, the CDR3 reads TGTGCCAGCAGCCTCGCCGCGCTATTGGTGGATACGCAGTATTTT.

In its sample, this clonotype was seen many times. This chain links TRBV2 with TRBJ2-7; perhaps TRBD1 as D (6 bases). This CDR3 is 15 amino acids long. Between the trimmed V and J ends, which lost 1 base and 2 bases, there was a span of 12 bases. Germline CDR1 and CDR2: SNHLY and FYNNEI. The CDR3 region is CASSEGPGDTYEQYF. CDR3 sequence (DNA): TGTGCCAGCAGTGAAGGGCCAGGGGATACCTACGAGCAGTACTTC.

In its sample, this clonotype was seen a few times. The chain couples TRBV12-3 or TRBV12-4 to TRBJ2-3, with D possibly matching TRBD2 (5 bases). Trimming cost V 0 bases and J 1 base, with 11 bases left between them. The CDR3 is made up of 16 amino acids. The CDR3 DNA follows: TGTGCCAGCAGTTTAGCTGTGGGGAGCGGCACAGATACGCAGTATTTT. Protein product: CASSLAVGSGTDTQYF.